This T cell receptor beta chain was recovered during a study of shared clonotypes between healthy human individuals. J was trimmed by 7 bases and V by 5 bases; bases with no gene match: 9. CDR3 size: 14 residues. CDR1 is SQVTM and CDR2 is ANQGSEA in the germline V gene. This clone has a handful of counts. Sequenced by immunoSEQ multiplex PCR; TCRdb stores in-frame clones only, minus some. Of 550,000 to 850,000 clones in the sample, roughly 72% are singletons; the top ten hold under 2%. This receptor was identified in a woman aged 25 to 39 in good health. This chain links TRBV29-1 with TRBJ1-5, with 9 bases that match TRBD1. Sequencing was done on a sample of memory CD4+ T cells sorted from blood. Stated subset: CD45RA-negative fraction. For the CDR3, the DNA is TGCAGCGTTCAGGACAGGGGTAAAGGACAGCCCCAGCATTTT. As protein: CSVQDRGKGQPQHF.